Listed below are T cell receptor beta chains from one sample, sequenced in a study of Ad26.COV2.S vaccination and SARS-CoV-2 variants. TCRdb's table, derived via immunoSEQ multiplex PCR, lists solely in-frame clones and lacks some. The data show about 400,000 clones, around 87% seen once. The sample here was peripheral blood, taken in a trial of Ad26.COV2.S vaccine versus placebo. These TCRs come from a person between 18 and 65 years old who received the Ad26.COV2.S COVID-19 vaccine or a placebo. Each CDR3 is given with its conserved first and last residue. The D gene is left open where the match is weak. A row's size may be missing; if present it is once, few, many or a size class.

>-|14|-|TRBJ1-1|TRBV11-1
CASSPHGAGTEAFF
TGTGCCAGCAGCCCACACGGGGCGGGCACTGAAGCTTTCTTT
>-|15|TRBD1|TRBJ2-7|TRBV7-2
CASSSRGTGVREQYF
TGTGCCAGCAGCTCCCGTGGGACAGGGGTCCGCGAGCAGTACTTC
>-|11|-|TRBJ1-1|TRBV6-2/TRBV6-3
CASSYAGEAFF
TGTGCCAGCAGTTATGCCGGTGAAGCTTTCTTT
>-|12|-|TRBJ2-3|TRBV28
CASSLWGDTQYF
TGTGCCAGCAGTTTGTGGGGGGATACGCAGTATTTT
>-|14|-|TRBJ2-7|TRBV30
CAWTPRVFGREQYF
TGTGCCTGGACCCCGAGGGTATTTGGTCGCGAGCAGTACTTC
>once|15|TRBD1|TRBJ1-3|TRBV30
CAWSVFDRGRNTIYF
TGTGCCTGGAGTGTTTTCGACAGGGGTCGAAACACCATATATTTT
>-|15|-|TRBJ1-5|TRBV24-1
CATSEGGYSNQPQHF
TGTGCCACCAGTGAGGGCGGATATAGCAATCAGCCCCAGCATTTT
>-|15|TRBD2|TRBJ2-5|TRBV6-5
CASSTSGGPQETQYF
TGTGCCAGCAGTACTAGCGGGGGGCCACAAGAGACCCAGTACTTC
>-|14|-|TRBJ1-4|TRBV28
CASSQRQPNEKLFF
TGTGCCAGCAGTCAACGACAGCCTAATGAAAAACTGTTTTTT
>-|15|-|TRBJ2-2|TRBV11-2
CASSPDLANTGELFF
TGTGCCAGCAGCCCTGACCTGGCGAACACCGGGGAGCTGTTTTTT
>-|15|-|TRBJ2-1|TRBV7-8
CASSRERRTDTEQFF
TGTGCCAGCAGCCGAGAAAGGAGGACGGACACTGAGCAGTTCTTC
>-|17|-|TRBJ2-6|TRBV9
CASSQGGYTSGANVLTF
TGTGCCAGCAGCCAGGGGGGATACACATCTGGGGCCAACGTCCTGACTTTC
>-|17|TRBD2|TRBJ2-1|TRBV7-9
CASSQVAGASSYNEQFF
TGTGCCAGCAGCCAGGTAGCGGGGGCGAGCTCCTACAATGAGCAGTTCTTC
>-|17|TRBD1|TRBJ1-6|TRBV9
CASSSSGDRGDNSPLHF
TGTGCCAGCAGCTCTAGTGGGGACAGGGGGGATAATTCACCCCTCCACTTT
>few|14|TRBD1|TRBJ2-7|TRBV5-4
CASSAATGVVAQYF
TGTGCCAGCAGCGCCGCGACAGGGGTGGTCGCGCAGTACTTC
>-|14|-|TRBJ1-1|TRBV4-1
CASSQGQDSTEAFF
TGCGCCAGCAGCCAAGGACAGGATTCCACTGAAGCTTTCTTT
>-|14|-|TRBJ2-1|TRBV5-1
CASSLGGSYNEQFF
TGCGCCAGCAGCCTCGGCGGGTCCTACAATGAGCAGTTCTTC
>-|14|-|TRBJ2-5|TRBV14
CASSQDAGVETQYF
TGTGCCAGCAGCCAAGATGCAGGGGTTGAGACCCAGTACTTC
>-|12|-|TRBJ1-3|TRBV6-6
CASSYGGNTIYF
TGTGCCAGCAGTTACGGGGGAAACACCATATATTTT
>-|11|TRBD1|TRBJ2-3|TRBV29-1
CSVHRGDTQYF
TGCAGCGTCCACAGGGGGGATACGCAGTATTTT
>-|15|-|TRBJ1-1|TRBV14
CASSQSDRLNTEAFF
TGTGCCAGCAGTCAATCTGACAGATTGAACACTGAAGCTTTCTTT
>-|13|-|TRBJ1-1|TRBV30
CAWSPTVNTEAFF
TGTGCCTGGAGTCCCACAGTGAACACTGAAGCTTTCTTT
>-|17|TRBD2|TRBJ2-7|TRBV5-1
CASSKGLAGGSSYEQYF
TGCGCCAGCAGCAAAGGACTAGCGGGGGGAAGCTCCTACGAGCAGTACTTC
>-|14|-|TRBJ2-7|TRBV5-1
CASSWGSLHYEQYF
TGCGCCAGCAGCTGGGGGTCGTTGCACTACGAGCAGTACTTC
>-|16|-|TRBJ1-2|TRBV5-1
CASSLVSAGAGNGYTF
TGCGCCAGCAGCTTGGTATCGGCAGGGGCAGGGAATGGCTACACCTTC
>-|13|TRBD1|TRBJ1-2|TRBV4-1
CASSLRTGRGYTF
TGCGCCAGCAGCCTTCGGACAGGGAGAGGCTACACCTTC
>few|18|TRBD1|TRBJ1-1|TRBV18
CASSPRSQGAALNTEAFF
TGTGCCAGCTCACCACGGTCTCAGGGGGCTGCCCTGAACACTGAAGCTTTCTTT
>-|15|-|TRBJ2-3|TRBV7-3
CASSLTGLITDTQYF
TGTGCCAGCAGCTTAACGGGACTCATCACAGATACGCAGTATTTT
>-|13|-|TRBJ2-7|TRBV28
CASSTSEGYEQYF
TGTGCCAGCAGTACAAGCGAGGGTTACGAGCAGTACTTC
>once|15|TRBD1|TRBJ1-1|TRBV29-1
CSVVRGDRANTEAFF
TGCAGCGTTGTCCGGGGAGACAGGGCGAACACTGAAGCTTTCTTT
>-|18|TRBD1|TRBJ2-3|TRBV20-1
CSASRTGESFRATDTQYF
TGCAGTGCTAGTCGCACAGGGGAGAGCTTTAGGGCCACAGATACGCAGTATTTT
>-|15|TRBD1|TRBJ2-1|TRBV2
CASSGRTGVYNEQFF
TGTGCCAGCAGTGGCAGGACAGGAGTATACAATGAGCAGTTCTTC
>once|15|-|TRBJ2-2|TRBV9
CASSFRTGRSGELFF
TGTGCCAGCTCCTTCCGGACGGGTCGGTCCGGGGAGCTGTTTTTT
>-|13|-|TRBJ1-1|TRBV7-9
CASSPPRGGEAFF
TGTGCCAGCAGCCCCCCTCGGGGGGGTGAAGCTTTCTTT
>-|15|-|TRBJ2-7|TRBV11-2
CASSLVGVGSYEQYF
TGTGCCAGCAGCTTAGTCGGGGTAGGCTCCTACGAGCAGTACTTC
>once|16|TRBD1|TRBJ2-5|TRBV7-9
CASSLVGDRAGETQYF
TGTGCCAGCTCTCTAGTCGGGGACAGGGCGGGAGAGACCCAGTACTTC
>-|15|TRBD2|TRBJ2-3|TRBV28
CASRTRTSRLHTQYF
TGTGCCAGCAGGACACGGACTAGCCGACTACATACGCAGTATTTT